This T cell receptor beta chain was sequenced during a study of T cells in Graves' hyperthyroidism and ophthalmopathy. In the study overall: The authors collected peripheral blood at initial diagnosis, before any treatment.

There were TCR beta CDR3 regions amplified from RNA transcripts. Primed by the HTBI set, a first-round RT-PCR was run on the TCR CDR3. TCRdb reprocessed the multiplex PCR reads with MiXCR, giving one entry per CDR3 protein. The sample shows 300,000 to 350,000 distinct CDR3 sequences, roughly 21% of them seen only once. The clonotype originates from a woman aged 45-59 years with Graves' hyperthyroidism. The sequenced sample consisted of blood.

CDR3 sequence (DNA): TGTGCCAGCAGCGTAGGGCTAGCGGGAGGGGGAGGCACAGATACGCAGTATTTT. Amino acids: CASSVGLAGGGGTDTQYF. This sequence joins TRBV9 and TRBJ2-3; TRBD2 matches at 12 bases. V trimming: 0 bases; J trimming: 1 base; junction bases outside the gene matches: 6. Germline V gene sequence: CDR1 SGDLS, CDR2 YYNGEE. The CDR3 runs to 18 residues.